The 16 T cell receptor beta chains given below trace back to one sample, sequenced in a study of blood T cell repertoires in COVID-19. The method was immunoSEQ multiplex PCR; TCRdb's version includes in-frame clones alone and lacks a portion of them. The sample has a few hundred thousand clones, about nine tenths seen once; the top ten hold 1% to 1.5%. Sequencing was performed on PBMCs or T cells enriched from blood (not recorded which). The source of these receptors is a woman in her thirties or forties with acute COVID-19.

The chain carries TRBV7-3 and TRBJ1-1; D remains unclear. There are 12 residues in the CDR3. The germline CDR1 and CDR2 sequences are SGHTA and FQGTGA. V lost 8 bases to trimming and J lost 1 base, with 8 bases between them. The CDR3 nucleotides are TGTGCCAGCGGGCACCCGAACACTGAAGCTTTCTTT. It yields the protein CASGHPNTEAFF.

The chain carries TRBV2 and TRBJ2-5, with TRBD2 identical over 9 bases. The junction had 9 bases not matched to a gene; V was cut back by 2 bases and J by 5 bases. The CDR3 extends over 16 amino acids. From germline, CDR1 is SNHLY and CDR2 FYNNEI. CDR3 DNA sequence: TGTGCCAGCAGTGAACAACGCGGGAGGGCCGGGGAGACCCAGTACTTC. Amino acid sequence: CASSEQRGRAGETQYF.

In this sample, this clone turned up a few times. This rearrangement joins TRBV27 to TRBJ1-1, with D possibly matching TRBD1 (6 bases). Looked up from germline, CDR1 is MNHEY and CDR2 is SMNVEV (reference sequence). This CDR3 is built from 12 residues. V was trimmed by 6 bases and J by 1 base, leaving 6 bases between them. The CDR3 DNA follows: TGTGCCAGCAGGACAGGGAACACTGAAGCTTTCTTT. Translated: CASRTGNTEAFF.

The CDR3 loop is CASSPGETRAPRETQYF. As DNA, the CDR3 is TGCGCCAGCAGCCCGGGTGAGACTAGGGCCCCGCGGGAGACCCAGTACTTC. The V call is TRBV5-1, the J call TRBJ2-5, with a possible D match to TRBD2 (6 bases). The V gene lost 4 bases and the J gene lost 5 bases, with 24 bases spanning the gap. Germline V gives CDR1 SGHRS, CDR2 YFSETQ. CDR3 length: 17 amino acids.

Notes on this clone: Other DNA sequences from this sample encode an identical CDR3 as well. The chain has TRBV6-5 and TRBJ1-5, with a tentative D call TRBD1 (6 bases). Germline CDR1 MNHEY, CDR2 SVGAGI. Trimming cost V 5 bases and J 3 bases, with 8 bases left between them. The length of the CDR3 is 13 residues. CDR3 sequence reads: CASSRDTNQPQHF. Written as DNA, the CDR3 is TGTGCCAGCAGTAGGGACACCAATCAGCCCCAGCATTTT.

This chain connects TRBV28 to TRBJ2-1; 13 bases line up with TRBD2. Trimming took 5 bases from V and 0 from J; bases not matched to a gene: 7. The germline gives CDR1 MDHEN, CDR2 SYDVKM. CDR3 length: 18 residues. The DNA of the CDR3 is TGTGCCAGCAGTCTCAGGACTAGCGGGGGACCCTCCTACAATGAGCAGTTCTTC. The encoded protein is CASSLRTSGGPSYNEQFF.

The chain has TRBV3-1 (or the pseudogene TRBV3-2) and TRBJ2-7; 8 bases align to TRBD2. CDR3 size: 16 residues. V was pared by 2 bases and J by 4 bases, with 10 bases of the junction left unmatched. CDR1 LGHDT and CDR2 YNNKEL come from the germline V gene (reference sequence). The CDR3 bases are TGTGCCAGCAGCCAATTCGCGGGGGGCTTGGGATACGAGCAGTACTTC. Translation: CASSQFAGGLGYEQYF.

The chain couples TRBV5-6 to TRBJ2-1; 8 bases line up with TRBD2. Trimming took 4 bases from V and 6 from J; bases not matched to a gene: 6. The CDR3 is made up of 14 amino acids. CDR1 and CDR2 from the germline V gene are SGHDT and YYEEEE. The CDR3 sequence is CASSPGLESNEQFF. The DNA of the CDR3 is TGTGCCAGCAGCCCGGGACTAGAATCCAATGAGCAGTTCTTC.

The chain combines TRBV10-2 with TRBJ2-1, with D maybe TRBD1 (6 bases). Germline assignment: CDR1 WSHSY and CDR2 SAAADI. The CDR3 is 18 amino acids. V was pared by 6 bases and J by 2 bases, with 23 bases between. The CDR3: CASSGQTWQVVAYNEQFF. CDR3 in DNA: TGCGCCAGCAGCGGACAGACTTGGCAGGTCGTGGCCTACAATGAGCAGTTCTTC.

The V gene is TRBV5-6, the J gene TRBJ2-1, with 14 bases lining up with TRBD2. V lost 4 bases, J lost 2 bases, and 11 bases stayed unmatched. Germline V gives CDR1 SGHDT, CDR2 YYEEEE. The CDR3 length is 19 residues. The DNA for the CDR3 is TGTGCCAGCAGCCCGTGGACTAGCGGGAGGACCACGGCCTACAATGAGCAGTTCTTC. This sequence encodes CASSPWTSGRTTAYNEQFF.

The rearrangement joins TRBV11-3 to TRBJ2-1, with 11 nucleotides matching TRBD2. The V and J ends lost 4 bases and 4 bases, in that order; junction bases with no gene match: 6. The CDR3 extends over 16 amino acids. CDR1 and CDR2 from the germline V gene are SGHNT and YENEEA. CDR3 DNA sequence: TGTGCCAGCAGCTCCGCTAGCGGGAGGAGTTACAATGAGCAGTTCTTC. Encoded protein: CASSSASGRSYNEQFF.

This clone was recorded once. The chain carries TRBV28 and TRBJ1-5; D is unresolved. Germline lookup yields CDR1 MDHEN and CDR2 SYDVKM. The V and J ends lost 8 bases and 1 base respectively, with 15 bases between them. The CDR3 has 15 amino acids. CDR3 sequence reads: CASCLLALSNQPQHF. The CDR3 nucleotides read TGTGCCAGCTGCCTTTTAGCGTTAAGCAATCAGCCCCAGCATTTT.

J is TRBJ1-4 and V is TRBV18, with 8 bases that match TRBD1. Germline V gives CDR1 KGHSH, CDR2 LQKENI. V trimming: 4 bases; J trimming: 7 bases; junction bases outside the gene matches: 5. The CDR3 consists of 14 residues. The CDR3 sequence: CASSRGQGSEKLFF. CDR3 sequence (DNA): TGTGCCAGCTCACGAGGACAGGGAAGTGAAAAACTGTTTTTT.

This clone was seen once. The chain is built from TRBV4-1 and TRBJ2-5, with TRBD2 identical over 8 bases. The CDR3 length is 16 residues. Germline trimming cut 3 bases from V and 0 bases from J; bases unmatched to any gene: 6. Germline V gives CDR1 MGHRA, CDR2 YSYEKL. The CDR3 nucleotides are TGCGCCAGCAGCCAGGATAGCGGGGCGTACCAAGAGACCCAGTACTTC. This encodes CASSQDSGAYQETQYF.

J is TRBJ2-7 and V is TRBV7-9, with TRBD2 identical over 8 bases. J lost 7 bases, V lost 1 base, and 6 bases had no gene match. This CDR3 is built from 14 residues. In germline, CDR1 is SEHNR, CDR2 FQNEAQ (reference sequence). The CDR3, as DNA: TGTGCCAGCAGCTTAGGTCTAGCGGGCCCGGAGCAGTACTTC. Translating it yields CASSLGLAGPEQYF.

This chain uses TRBV27 with TRBJ2-7; TRBD1 aligns across 8 bases. CDR1 is MNHEY and CDR2 is SMNVEV in the germline V gene (reference sequence). This CDR3 has 16 residues. V shed 0 bases, J shed 6 bases, and the junction held 10 bases outside the gene matches. CDR3 in DNA: TGTGCCAGCAGTTTATCAGGACAGGGTCGGGTTAGCGAGCAGTACGTC. Translation gives CASSLSGQGRVSEQYV.